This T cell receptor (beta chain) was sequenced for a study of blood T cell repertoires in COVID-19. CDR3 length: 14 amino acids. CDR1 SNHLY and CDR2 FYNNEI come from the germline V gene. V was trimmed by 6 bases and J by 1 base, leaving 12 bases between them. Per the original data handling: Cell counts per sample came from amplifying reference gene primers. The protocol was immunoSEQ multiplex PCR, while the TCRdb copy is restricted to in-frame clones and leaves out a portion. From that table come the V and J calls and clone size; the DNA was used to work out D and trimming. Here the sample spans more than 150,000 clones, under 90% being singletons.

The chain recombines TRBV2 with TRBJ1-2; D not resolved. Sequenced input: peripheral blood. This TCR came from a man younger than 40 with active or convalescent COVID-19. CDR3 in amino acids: CASRVLTINYGYTF. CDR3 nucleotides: TGTGCCAGCAGAGTGTTGACAATTAACTATGGCTACACCTTC. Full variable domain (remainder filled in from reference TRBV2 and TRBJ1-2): EPEVTQTPSHQVTQMGQEVILRCVPISNHLYFYWYRQILGQKVEFLVSFYNNEISEKSEIFDDQFSVERPDGSNFTLKIRSTKLEDSAMYFCASRVLTINYGYTFGSGTRLTVV.